The entry that follows covers one T cell receptor beta chain sequence. Which antigen it targets is not known. The input lacks base qualities; no much larger clone sits a single base away. The library was produced with RT-PCR. The reads were generated on an Illumina HiSeq 2500. TCRdb redid the processing of the public reads, applying fastp at Q25 and MiXCR, and retained in-frame beta chains. Identical CDR3 protein sequences are pooled into one entry, listed with their most common genes and DNA. This sample holds approximately 500,000 distinct CDR3 sequences; over 10% were observed only once. Around 14% of the sample is in the top ten clones. The sample originates from a study of response to subunit inactivated influenza vaccine (dated by TCRdb to the late 2010s). For the study in its entirety: Deep quantitative profiling of the T cell receptor repertoire was used in the study to follow responses to a trivalent subunit inactivated influenza vaccine.

In the paper's terms, the time point label means: around 42 days after influenza vaccine administration. Study-level results and caveats: According to the authors, only a limited number of new T cells may be recruited by each seasonal influenza vaccination.

Trimming costs V 3 bases and J 11 bases, and their ends lie 26 bases apart. The germline V gene sets CDR1 to MDHEN and CDR2 to SYDVKM. The CDR3 sequence holds 16 residues, the cysteine and phenylalanine included. The read is trimmed to its CDR3 DNA, 48 bases read in frame from base 1. This receptor was taken from a man aged 45-60 years who received an inactivated influenza vaccine. Donor details come from another sample of the same person, matched by shared clones. The sequences come from PBMCs from blood, collected about 40 days after vaccination. The chain couples TRBV28 to TRBJ2-7, and the D gene may be TRBD1, 6 bases matching. The DNA sequence reads TGTGCCAGCAGTTTCTCCTCATCCGGGACACCCATAGTGGAGTACTTC. Translated, this gives CASSFSSSGTPIVEYF.